This T cell receptor beta chain was found in a study of blood T cell repertoires in COVID-19. CDR1 is LGHNA, CDR2 YNFKEQ, per germline. The V gene end was trimmed by 1 base and the J gene end by 4 bases; junction bases not matched to a gene: 9. This CDR3 has 16 amino acids. Source study methods: Scientists estimated how many nucleated cells there were by amplifying reference gene primers. Measured with immunoSEQ multiplex PCR; TCRdb has only the in-frame clones, and not every one. V, J and clone size are taken as reported in that table, and D and trimming were inferred from the DNA itself. The table lists 95,000 or so clones, 70% to 80% of them singletons, with around a sixth in the top ten.

The receptor's source is a woman aged 80 or older with active or convalescent COVID-19. Sequencing was carried out using peripheral blood. The chain is built from TRBV4-2 and TRBJ2-5; 7 bases map to TRBD2. CDR3 sequence: CASSQVGAGVRETQYF. The DNA for the CDR3 is TGTGCCAGCAGCCAAGTCGGGGCGGGAGTGCGAGAGACCCAGTACTTC.